One and the same sample provided the 21 T cell receptor beta chains below, sequenced in a study of spatial heterogeneity in lung cancer (dated by TCRdb to between 2018 and 2021). Sample time point, as interpreted from the label and publication: sample taken at primary tumor resection. TCR sequencing used whole RNA extracted from tumor and nontumor lung tissue, or from cryopreserved PBMC samples, without cell sorting. The library was obtained by 5' RACE. Sequencing was carried out with a NextSeq 500. TCRdb cleaned the public reads at Q25 with fastp, built clones with MiXCR and kept in-frame beta chains. When rows share a CDR3 protein, they turn into one entry using the most common DNA and genes. The sample has 10,000 to 15,000 distinct CDR3 sequences on record, 3.9% of them singletons. 40% to 50% of the sample is held by the ten biggest clonotypes. The sample was PBMCs, taken at surgery. The receptors were sampled from a male donor with early-stage non-small cell lung cancer.

This clonotype was seen ten or more times. Since the library was made to target alpha chains, this beta chain is a stray read and its abundance is not meaningful. This chain links TRBV7-2 with TRBJ1-2; D remains ambiguous. The germline gives CDR1 SGHTA, CDR2 FQGNSA. The V and J ends lost 10 bases and 1 base respectively, with 13 bases between them. This CDR3 contains 13 residues. The CDR3 DNA follows: TGTGCCACCCAACTGGACCATAACTATGGCTACACCTTC. Protein product: CATQLDHNYGYTF.

The sample holds many counts of this clonotype. The library was built for alpha chains, so this beta chain is an off-target read and its size means little. The gene calls are TRBV18 and TRBJ2-7; 8 nucleotides line up with TRBD2. Germline values: CDR1 KGHSH, CDR2 LQKENI. The CDR3 has 14 amino acids. Trimming removed 5 bases from V and 2 bases from J; junction bases left unmatched: 5. The chain's CDR3 is CASSATSGPYEQYF. CDR3 nucleotides: TGTGCCAGCTCAGCAACTAGCGGTCCCTACGAGCAGTACTTC.

This clonotype was observed at least ten times. This beta chain came through as a stray read in a library set up for alpha chains, and its size says little. The V and J genes are TRBV7-9 and TRBJ1-4; 7 nucleotides align to TRBD1. The CDR3 extends over 15 amino acids. J lost 8 bases, V lost 1 base, and 7 bases had no gene match. Germline V gene data show CDR1 as SEHNR and CDR2 as FQNEAQ (reference sequence). Written as DNA, the CDR3 is TGTGCCAGCAGCTTAGGTGGGACAGTGGGCGAAAAACTGTTTTTT. Protein product: CASSLGGTVGEKLFF.

There are a few counts of this clonotype. This beta chain appears as a stray read in a library generated for alpha chains; its size is not informative. The gene calls are TRBV6-5 and TRBJ2-7; D call uncertain. CDR1 MNHEY and CDR2 SVGAGI come from the germline V gene. V dropped 0 bases and J dropped 5 bases, with 11 bases sitting between them. This CDR3 has 14 amino acids. As DNA, the CDR3 is TGTGCCAGCAGTTACTCGACGTGGGGTGACGAGCAGTACTTC. Amino acid sequence: CASSYSTWGDEQYF.

This clonotype was found many times. This beta chain is a stray sequence in a library constructed for alpha chains; its clone size is not meaningful. The chain links TRBV20-1 to TRBJ1-2, with 8 nucleotides matching TRBD1. Germline-derived CDR1 and CDR2 are DFQATT and SNEGSKA (reference sequence). The CDR3 is made up of 13 amino acids. The V segment lost 6 bases and the J segment 8 bases; nucleotides outside the gene matches: 11. The CDR3 DNA is TGCAGTGCCCCGGACAGGGTAGTTCACGGCTACACCTTC. Translation: CSAPDRVVHGYTF.

This clonotype is judged medium-sized. This beta chain is off target for a library built for alpha chains, so its abundance means little. The chain recombines TRBV28 with TRBJ2-7, with 9 bases fitting TRBD2. This CDR3 spans 15 amino acids. Germline assignment: CDR1 MDHEN and CDR2 SYDVKM. Trimming cost V 6 bases and J 1 base; bases outside gene matches: 7. CDR3 sequence reads: CASSLLAGSSYEQYF. As DNA, the CDR3 is TGTGCCAGCAGCCTCCTAGCGGGGTCTTCCTACGAGCAGTACTTC.

Many counts were recorded for this clonotype. Found in a library prepared for alpha chains, this beta chain is an off-target read, and its abundance has little meaning. The chain combines TRBV18 with TRBJ1-1; the D gene is possibly TRBD1 (5 bases). V was trimmed by 3 bases and J by 3 bases, leaving 8 bases between them. Germline V gives CDR1 KGHSH, CDR2 LQKENI. The CDR3 is made up of 13 amino acids. In DNA form, the CDR3 reads TGTGCCAGCTCACCGGGGGTGGACACTGAAGCTTTCTTT. Encoded protein: CASSPGVDTEAFF.

This clonotype was counted at least ten times. The library was designed around alpha chains, so this beta chain is a stray read whose abundance carries little weight. J is TRBJ1-2 and V is TRBV28, with D maybe TRBD1 (6 bases). Trimming removed 4 bases at V and 8 bases at J, with 20 bases between. In germline, CDR1 is MDHEN, CDR2 SYDVKM. The CDR3 spans 15 residues. CDR3 nucleotides: TGTGCCAGCAGTTCGTCCCCTCGGGGGGCGCAGGGCTACACCTTC. Translated: CASSSSPRGAQGYTF.

This clonotype is termed medium-sized. This beta chain slipped into a library made for alpha chains as a stray read, so its size is not meaningful. This rearrangement joins TRBV7-2 to TRBJ1-6; no firm D call. The CDR3 loop spans 13 amino acids. Germline V gene sequence: CDR1 SGHTA, CDR2 FQGNSA. V was trimmed by 0 bases and J by 14 bases, leaving 11 bases between them. The CDR3 DNA follows: TGTGCCAGCAGCTTAGCTCCCCTTTCCTCCCTCCACTTT. It yields the protein CASSLAPLSSLHF.

As for this clonotype: Since the library was made to target alpha chains, this beta chain is a stray read and its abundance is not meaningful. V is TRBV2 and J is TRBJ2-7; no firm D call. The CDR3 extends over 13 amino acids. Germline CDR1 and CDR2: SNHLY and FYNNEI. The V end was cut by 3 bases, the J end by 3 bases, with 9 bases between. The CDR3 spells CASSDDMDYEQYF. The CDR3 nucleotides are TGTGCCAGCAGTGATGACATGGACTACGAGCAGTACTTC.

The sample holds many counts of this clonotype. Since it is a stray read in a library aimed at alpha chains, this beta chain has a size that is not meaningful. The chain uses TRBV20-1 and TRBJ1-1; no firm D call. Germline V gene lookup returns CDR1 DFQATT and CDR2 SNEGSKA (reference sequence). V was shortened by 6 bases and J by 6 bases, with 11 bases between the two germline ends. The CDR3 extends over 11 amino acids. The CDR3 sequence is CSATDGPEAFF. CDR3 DNA: TGCAGTGCCACTGACGGACCTGAAGCTTTCTTT.

This clonotype has at least ten counts. This beta chain turned up in a library designed for alpha chains; as an off-target read, its abundance says little. The J gene is TRBJ2-1, the V gene TRBV9, with TRBD2 matching over 11 bases. Per the germline V gene, CDR1 is SGDLS and CDR2 is YYNGEE. V shed 6 bases and J 6 bases; nucleotides not matched to a gene: 11. The CDR3 spans 16 residues. The CDR3 is CASTPGLAVGANEQFF. DNA of the CDR3: TGTGCCAGCACCCCGGGACTAGCGGTAGGGGCCAATGAGCAGTTCTTC. Combining the CDR3 with reference TRBV9 and TRBJ2-1 gives the whole variable domain DSGVTQTPKHLITATGQRVTLRCSPRSGDLSVYWYQQSLDQGLQFLIQYYNGEERAKGNILERFSAQQFPDLHSELNLSSLELGDSALYFCASTPGLAVGANEQFFGPGTRLTVL.

Comment on this clonotype: This beta chain represents an off-target read in a library built for alpha chains; its size is of limited meaning. The J gene is TRBJ2-7, the V gene TRBV6-2 or TRBV6-3; no clear D. CDR1 is MNHEY, CDR2 SVGEGT, per germline. The CDR3 is 12 residues long. The V and J ends lost 2 bases and 2 bases respectively, with 4 bases between them. CDR3 nucleotides: TGTGCCAGCAGTTACGGGACCTACGAGCAGTACTTC. Its protein is CASSYGTYEQYF.

The table lists this clonotype with a few counts. Being off target in a library aimed at alpha chains, this beta chain has a size of little meaning. The chain combines TRBV2 with TRBJ1-2; TRBD1 is a possible D gene (5 bases). CDR3 length equals 14 residues. The germline V and J ends were trimmed by 6 bases and 2 bases, with 13 bases remaining between them. Per germline, CDR1 SNHLY and CDR2 FYNNEI. The CDR3 DNA sequence: TGTGCCAGCAGCCCAGCGACAGAAAACTATGGCTACACCTTC. Its protein is CASSPATENYGYTF. The whole variable domain, remainder taken from reference TRBV2 and TRBJ1-2, is EPEVTQTPSHQVTQMGQEVILRCVPISNHLYFYWYRQILGQKVEFLVSFYNNEISEKSEIFDDQFSVERPDGSNFTLKIRSTKLEDSAMYFCASSPATENYGYTFGSGTRLTVV.

Of note for this clonotype: Being off target in a library aimed at alpha chains, this beta chain has a size of little meaning. The chain joins TRBV6-1 to TRBJ1-5, with TRBD1 matching 8 bases. The CDR3 extends over 17 amino acids. Germline V CDR1 and CDR2: MNHNS, SASEGT. V lost 6 bases, J lost 0 bases, and 10 bases stayed unmatched. The CDR3 sequence is CASSQPWTGHSNQPQHF. In nucleotides, the CDR3 is TGTGCCAGCAGCCAACCCTGGACAGGGCATAGCAATCAGCCCCAGCATTTT.

This clonotype has ten or more counts. Since the library was made to target alpha chains, this beta chain is a stray read and its abundance is not meaningful. The chain joins TRBV2 to TRBJ2-5; D may be TRBD2 (7 bases). The CDR3 spans 14 residues. Germline CDR1 reads SNHLY; CDR2 reads FYNNEI. Trimming stripped 0 bases from V and 4 bases from J, with 9 bases between. The CDR3 loop reads CASSEAGGVETQYF. The CDR3 bases are TGTGCCAGCAGTGAAGCAGGGGGGGTAGAGACCCAGTACTTC.

This clonotype has ten or more counts. A library made for alpha chains picked up this beta chain off target, so its size means little. The J gene is TRBJ2-5, the V gene TRBV11-2; D is unclear. The CDR3 extends over 13 amino acids. V lost 7 bases to trimming and J lost 5 bases, with 14 bases between them. Germline V lookup: CDR1 SGHAT, CDR2 FQNNGV. CDR3 nucleotides: TGTGCCAGCATCCGTGGGCCCGGGGAGACCCAGTACTTC. Its translation is CASIRGPGETQYF.

Details on this clonotype: This beta chain is a stray sequence in a library constructed for alpha chains; its clone size is not meaningful. The rearrangement links TRBV3-1 to TRBJ1-1; D gene ambiguous. The CDR3 consists of 13 residues. Germline V CDR1 and CDR2: LGHDT, YNNKEL (reference sequence). With 2 bases removed from V and 1 base from J, the gap between germline ends came to 5 bases. CDR3: CASSQWGNTEAFF. As DNA, the CDR3 is TGTGCCAGCAGCCAATGGGGGAACACTGAAGCTTTCTTT.

This clonotype counts as medium-sized (0.01 to 0.1%). This beta chain is a stray sequence in a library constructed for alpha chains; its clone size is not meaningful. The genes are TRBV28 and TRBJ1-5, with a tentative D call TRBD1 (6 bases). Trimming stripped 3 bases from V and 6 bases from J, with 9 bases between. The CDR3 covers 13 residues. Germline V gene data show CDR1 as MDHEN and CDR2 as SYDVKM. DNA for the CDR3: TGTGCCAGCAGTTTGGAGGGGGTTCAGCCCCAGCATTTT. Translating it yields CASSLEGVQPQHF.

This clonotype was detected many times. This beta chain turned up in a library designed for alpha chains; as an off-target read, its abundance says little. The gene calls are TRBV7-2 and TRBJ1-3; D is unclear. Germline CDR1 is SGHTA and CDR2 is FQGNSA. The germline V and J ends were trimmed by 3 bases and 3 bases, with 9 bases remaining between them. The CDR3 runs to 14 residues. The CDR3 loop is CASSFPVIGNTIYF. The CDR3, as DNA: TGTGCCAGCAGCTTTCCGGTAATTGGAAACACCATATATTTT.

As regards this clonotype: A library prepared for alpha chains yielded this beta chain as an off-target read; its size is of little meaning. This sequence joins TRBV12-3 or TRBV12-4 and TRBJ1-6, with D maybe TRBD1 (5 bases). V gave up 4 bases and J gave up 10 bases, with 17 bases separating them. The CDR3 contains 15 residues. The CDR3 bases are TGTGCCAGCAGTTACCTGGCAGGGCCAACCTCACCCCTCCACTTT. Amino acid sequence: CASSYLAGPTSPLHF.